This passage covers 23 T cell receptor beta chains from one sample sequenced in a study of CD8 T cells in Susac syndrome. Random hexamers were used to reverse transcribe the RNA input (about 0.45 to 1 ug). Via MiXCR, TCRdb re-called the immunoSEQ multiplex PCR reads, giving one row per CDR3 protein. Seen here are approximately 130,000 distinct CDR3 sequences, 90% to 95% observed once, and the top ten hold under 0.25%. Sequenced input: CD8+ T cells from PBMCs. These receptors all stem from a human donor with multiple sclerosis.

This chain joins TRBV12-3 or TRBV12-4 and TRBJ1-1; 7 bases are a match to TRBD1. The CDR3 spans 13 residues. With V trimmed by 8 bases and J by 4 bases, 7 bases remained unmatched. The CDR3 protein is CASQLGQATEAFF. In nucleotides, the CDR3 is TGTGCCAGCCAACTTGGACAGGCCACTGAAGCTTTCTTT.

The chain employs TRBV19 and TRBJ2-5, with 10 bases lining up with TRBD2. CDR1 LNHDA and CDR2 SQIVND come from the germline V gene (reference sequence). This CDR3 contains 15 residues. V lost 3 bases, J lost 5 bases, and 6 bases stayed unmatched. Here the CDR3 reads CASSIVLAGVETQYF. The CDR3 nucleotides are TGTGCCAGTAGTATCGTCCTAGCGGGAGTTGAGACCCAGTACTTC. Complete variable domain (other parts from reference TRBV19 and TRBJ2-5): DGGITQSPKYLFRKEGQNVTLSCEQNLNHDAMYWYRQDPGQGLRLIYYSQIVNDFQKGDIAEGYSVSREKKESFPLTVTSAQKNPTAFYLCASSIVLAGVETQYFGPGTRLLVL.

The count of this clonotype is one. The chain combines TRBV19 with TRBJ2-7; 9 bases line up with TRBD2. The CDR3 is 14 amino acids. Unmatched junction bases numbered 2, after V lost 3 bases and J lost 2 bases. Germline V gene sequence: CDR1 LNHDA, CDR2 SQIVND (reference sequence). The CDR3 nucleotides are TGTGCCAGTAGTATTAGCGGGGGAACCTACGAGCAGTACTTC. Encoded protein: CASSISGGTYEQYF. Together with reference TRBV19 and TRBJ2-7, the CDR3 gives the full variable domain: DGGITQSPKYLFRKEGQNVTLSCEQNLNHDAMYWYRQDPGQGLRLIYYSQIVNDFQKGDIAEGYSVSREKKESFPLTVTSAQKNPTAFYLCASSISGGTYEQYFGPGTRLTVT.

Only a few counts were recorded for this clonotype. The chain recombines TRBV28 with TRBJ2-1, with TRBD2 matching 9 bases. Germline V gene lookup returns CDR1 MDHEN and CDR2 SYDVKM. The CDR3 runs 16 residues. The trim removed 3 bases at V and 6 bases at J, leaving 9 bases unmatched. The CDR3 region is CASSFDLAGRVNEQFF. The CDR3 DNA sequence: TGTGCCAGCAGTTTTGACCTAGCGGGAAGAGTCAATGAGCAGTTCTTC.

This clonotype was observed a handful of times. The V call is TRBV5-4, the J call TRBJ1-1; tentative D call: TRBD1 (6 bases). Germline values: CDR1 SGHNT, CDR2 YYREEE (reference sequence). The CDR3 extends over 12 amino acids. V lost 6 bases and J lost 6, with 12 bases in between. The CDR3 loop reads CASTGGGSEAFF. The CDR3 nucleotides read TGTGCCAGCACTGGGGGGGGCTCTGAAGCTTTCTTT.

The CDR3 region is CASRQAPTQYF. For the CDR3, the DNA is TGTGCCAGCAGACAGGCGCCGACGCAGTATTTT. The chain links TRBV6-1 to TRBJ2-3, with D perhaps TRBD1 (5 bases). The CDR3 runs 11 residues. The V gene lost 6 bases and the J gene lost 9 bases, with 10 bases spanning the gap. CDR1 MNHNS and CDR2 SASEGT come from the germline V gene.

The chain has TRBV18 and TRBJ2-7; D is perhaps TRBD2 (5 bases). Germline V gene lookup returns CDR1 KGHSH and CDR2 LQKENI. V shed 3 bases and J shed 6 bases, with 15 bases lying between them. The CDR3 is 14 residues long. CDR3 region: CASSPPLGESEQYF. CDR3 DNA: TGTGCCAGCTCACCTCCTCTCGGGGAGAGCGAGCAGTACTTC.

This clonotype was observed a single time. This chain joins TRBV25-1 and TRBJ1-2; no clear D. In germline, CDR1 is MGHDK, CDR2 SYGVNS. This CDR3 comprises 15 residues. The ends were cut back, 7 bases at V and 3 bases at J, with 18 bases in the middle. In DNA, the CDR3 is TGTGCCAGCACCCCAAGTGAGAAAGGGCACTATGGCTACACCTTC. Translating gives CASTPSEKGHYGYTF.

The chain joins TRBV14 to TRBJ2-7; weak D call: TRBD2 (6 bases). CDR1 is SGHDN and CDR2 is FVKESK in the germline V gene. V gave up 4 bases and J gave up 4 bases, with 11 bases separating them. The CDR3 has 13 residues. CDR3 sequence reads: CASSRGAYYEQYF. Written as DNA, the CDR3 is TGTGCCAGCAGCCGCGGGGCGTATTACGAGCAGTACTTC.

The chain recombines TRBV3-1 with TRBJ2-3; a weak D match, TRBD2 (5 bases). Trimming left V 8 bases short and J 2 bases short, with 5 bases between. Germline V gives CDR1 LGHDT, CDR2 YNNKEL (reference sequence). The CDR3 loop spans 11 amino acids. The CDR3 DNA reads as TGTGCCAGCCGGGACACAGATACGCAGTATTTT. This sequence encodes CASRDTDTQYF.

The J gene is TRBJ2-1, the V gene TRBV7-6, with a weak D call TRBD2 (5 bases). This CDR3 comprises 15 residues. The V end lost 1 base, the J end lost 4 bases, and 11 bases lay between the germline ends. Germline V lookup: CDR1 SGHVS, CDR2 FNYEAQ. The CDR3 DNA is TGTGCCAGCAGCTTAGGTAGTAGCGTTTACAATGAGCAGTTCTTC. This translates into CASSLGSSVYNEQFF.

The chain is built from TRBV6-2 or TRBV6-3 and TRBJ1-1; D gene uncertain. V shed 2 bases and J shed 11 bases, with 9 bases lying between them. Germline CDR1 is MNHEY and CDR2 is SVGEGT. The CDR3 is 11 residues long. The CDR3 loop reads CASSYGLDAFF. CDR3 DNA: TGTGCCAGCAGTTACGGGTTGGACGCTTTCTTT.

The chain joins TRBV20-1 to TRBJ2-5; D is undetermined. Looked up from germline, CDR1 is DFQATT and CDR2 is SNEGSKA (reference sequence). The CDR3 runs to 14 residues. With 0 bases removed from V and 5 bases from J, the gap between germline ends came to 13 bases. Here the CDR3 DNA reads TGCAGTGCTAGAGATGAGAAGACCTGGGAGACCCAGTACTTC. Protein: CSARDEKTWETQYF.

As concerns this clonotype: A read error may produce the germline difference seen at one junction end. The rearrangement uses TRBV2 and TRBJ2-7; D is uncertain. This CDR3 comprises 15 residues. The germline CDR1 and CDR2 sequences are SNHLY and FYNNEI. CDR3 protein: CASSEARLFAYGQYF. In DNA, the CDR3 is TGTGCCAGCAGTGAAGCCAGACTGTTCGCATACGGGCAGTACTTC.

CDR3 loop: CASRVNRMSTDTQYF. The CDR3 DNA is TGTGCCAGCCGGGTTAACAGGATGTCCACAGATACGCAGTATTTT. The chain employs TRBV28 and TRBJ2-3; weak D call: TRBD1 (5 bases). Trimming cost V 8 bases and J 2 bases, with 17 bases left between them. The CDR3 consists of 15 residues. Germline V CDR1 and CDR2: MDHEN, SYDVKM.

The CDR3 DNA sequence: TGTGCCAGCAGCCTTGGGTGGGGTGACACTGAAGCTTTCTTT. It encodes CASSLGWGDTEAFF. The V gene is TRBV9, the J gene TRBJ1-1; D is unclear. V lost 4 bases and J 3 bases, leaving 13 bases between the germline ends. Germline V CDR1 and CDR2: SGDLS, YYNGEE. The CDR3 has 14 residues. The whole variable domain, filled in from reference TRBV9 and TRBJ1-1, reads DSGVTQTPKHLITATGQRVTLRCSPRSGDLSVYWYQQSLDQGLQFLIQYYNGEERAKGNILERFSAQQFPDLHSELNLSSLELGDSALYFCASSLGWGDTEAFFGQGTRLTVV.

In its sample, this clonotype was seen once. V and J are TRBV19 and TRBJ2-2; 10 nucleotides line up with TRBD1. The germline CDR1 and CDR2 sequences are LNHDA and SQIVND (reference sequence). The V and J ends lost 10 bases and 6 bases, in that order; junction bases with no gene match: 8. CDR3 size: 14 residues. The CDR3 region is CATEGQGKPGELFF. CDR3 in DNA: TGTGCCACCGAGGGACAGGGGAAGCCCGGGGAGCTGTTTTTT.

This sequence joins TRBV7-8 and TRBJ2-5; a possible D gene is TRBD1 (5 bases). Trimming cost V 5 bases and J 5 bases, with 15 bases left between them. This CDR3 region has 14 residues. Germline V gives CDR1 SGHVS, CDR2 FQNEAQ. This CDR3 is CASSHSRVWETQYF. As DNA, the CDR3 is TGTGCCAGCAGCCATTCCAGGGTCTGGGAGACCCAGTACTTC.

This clonotype showed up just a few times. The chain recombines TRBV27 with TRBJ2-1; TRBD2 aligns across 11 bases. V lost 4 bases to trimming and J lost 7 bases; unmatched junction nucleotides: 6. Per the germline V gene, CDR1 is MNHEY and CDR2 is SMNVEV (reference sequence). There are 15 residues in the CDR3. DNA for the CDR3: TGTGCCAGCAGTTCCAGACTAGCGGGATTGAATGAGCAGTTCTTC. This gives the protein CASSSRLAGLNEQFF.

This clonotype was detected once. This chain uses TRBV7-6 with TRBJ2-1; the match to TRBD2 covers 8 bases. The CDR3 contains 15 residues. V gave up 5 bases and J gave up 3 bases; unmatched junction bases: 6. Germline loops: CDR1 SGHVS, CDR2 FNYEAQ. The CDR3 DNA follows: TGTGCCAGCAGCCTTGGCGCGGGAGGCTACAATGAGCAGTTCTTC. Translating it yields CASSLGAGGYNEQFF.

This chain connects TRBV30 to TRBJ1-5, with a tentative D call TRBD1 (6 bases). From germline, CDR1 is GTSNPN and CDR2 SVGIG (reference sequence). The CDR3 is 15 amino acids. V dropped 0 bases and J dropped 3 bases, with 12 bases sitting between them. This CDR3 reads CAWSVLQGPNQPQHF. The CDR3 bases are TGTGCCTGGAGTGTATTACAGGGACCCAATCAGCCCCAGCATTTT.

V usage is TRBV12-3 or TRBV12-4 and J usage is TRBJ1-1; D perhaps matches TRBD1 (5 bases). The CDR3 is 15 amino acids. V lost 4 bases and J 3 bases, leaving 15 bases between the germline ends. The CDR3 region is CASSYPGLGDTEAFF. The CDR3 DNA follows: TGTGCCAGCAGTTACCCTGGCTTAGGGGACACTGAAGCTTTCTTT.

This rearrangement joins TRBV7-9 to TRBJ1-1; 9 nucleotides line up with TRBD1. The CDR3 totals 16 residues. The V and J ends lost 5 bases and 0 bases, in that order; junction bases with no gene match: 7. Germline CDR1 reads SEHNR; CDR2 reads FQNEAQ (reference sequence). This CDR3 is CASSDRDRAMNTEAFF. The CDR3 nucleotides are TGTGCCAGCAGCGACCGGGACAGGGCCATGAACACTGAAGCTTTCTTT.